A single sample is the source of the 21 T cell receptor beta chains below, sequenced in a study of CD8 T cells in Susac syndrome (dated by TCRdb to about 2019). The library came from the immunoSEQ multiplex PCR assay. RNA was extracted with the RNeasy kit and roughly 0.45 to 1 ug was reverse transcribed using random hexamers. Using fastp at Q25 and MiXCR, TCRdb reprocessed the public reads and kept productive beta chains. Rows are unified per CDR3 protein, each entry keeping the most common DNA and genes. The table for this sample lists under 350,000 distinct CDR3 sequences; about 91% of them were counted only once. Around 0.07% of the sample is held by the ten biggest clonotypes. The sample was CD4+ T cells from PBMCs. These receptors were obtained from a human donor with multiple sclerosis.

J is TRBJ2-2 and V is TRBV14; maybe TRBD1 (6 bases). With 4 bases removed from V and 5 bases from J, the gap between germline ends came to 14 bases. This CDR3 has 15 amino acids. Germline CDR1 is SGHDN and CDR2 is FVKESK. The CDR3 bases are TGTGCCAGCAGCCGCCACGTAACAGGGACCGGGGAGCTGTTTTTT. It codes for CASSRHVTGTGELFF. The variable domain in full, with the rest retrieved from reference TRBV14 and TRBJ2-2, is EAGVTQFPSHSVIEKGQTVTLRCDPISGHDNLYWYRRVMGKEIKFLLHFVKESKQDESGMPNNRFLAERTGGTYSTLKVQPAELEDSGVYFCASSRHVTGTGELFFGEGSRLTVL.

The V and J genes are TRBV12-3 or TRBV12-4 and TRBJ1-5; no clear D gene. Trimming cost V 3 bases and J 0 bases, with 9 bases left between them. The CDR3 is 15 residues long. This CDR3 reads CASSFGDPSNQPQHF. Written as DNA, the CDR3 is TGTGCCAGCAGTTTCGGCGATCCTAGCAATCAGCCCCAGCATTTT.

The rearrangement joins TRBV6-1 to TRBJ1-2; no clear D gene. Trimming pared 2 bases from V and 5 bases from J, leaving 9 bases between. Per germline, CDR1 MNHNS and CDR2 SASEGT. This CDR3 comprises 13 residues. CDR3 DNA sequence: TGTGCCAGCAGTGAAAACAGTGCATATGGCTACACCTTC. Its protein is CASSENSAYGYTF.

V and J are TRBV7-2 and TRBJ1-1, with no clear D. CDR3 length: 14 residues. CDR1 is SGHTA, CDR2 FQGNSA, per germline. The ends were cut back, 1 base at V and 4 bases at J, with 10 bases in the middle. The CDR3 spells CASSLDWGSTEAFF. The CDR3, as DNA: TGTGCCAGCAGCTTAGATTGGGGAAGCACTGAAGCTTTCTTT.

The chain is built from TRBV19 and TRBJ1-5, with TRBD1 as a possible D gene (6 bases). The V and J ends lost 8 bases and 2 bases respectively, with 13 bases between them. The CDR3 runs to 14 residues. Germline CDR1 and CDR2: LNHDA and SQIVND (reference sequence). For the CDR3, the DNA is TGTGCCAGTCAATGGGGGGGCGGCAATCAGCCCCAGCATTTT. This translates into CASQWGGGNQPQHF.

The chain carries TRBV29-1 and TRBJ1-3; maybe TRBD1 (5 bases). This CDR3 has 13 residues. Germline CDR1 reads SQVTM; CDR2 reads ANQGSEA. Trimming shortened V by 4 bases and J by 0 bases, and 7 bases separated the two germline ends. CDR3 in DNA: TGCAGCGTTGGGCAGGGCTCTGGAAACACCATATATTTT. Translated: CSVGQGSGNTIYF.

The chain has TRBV12-3 or TRBV12-4 and TRBJ2-2; D is unclear. The CDR3 is 16 amino acids. With 6 bases removed from V and 0 bases from J, the gap between germline ends came to 14 bases. The CDR3 nucleotides are TGTGCCAGCAGCCGGAGTCTCCCCTCGAACACCGGGGAGCTGTTTTTT. Its protein is CASSRSLPSNTGELFF.

The chain uses TRBV7-3 and TRBJ2-1, with 12 bases lining up with TRBD2. V dropped 5 bases and J dropped 7; count of bases not matched to a gene: 6. The CDR3 has 15 residues. CDR1 and CDR2 (germline): SGHTA, FQGTGA. This chain's CDR3 is CASSRGLAGRNEQFF. The CDR3 region has the DNA TGTGCCAGCAGCAGGGGACTAGCGGGTAGGAATGAGCAGTTCTTC.

The rearrangement uses TRBV7-2 and TRBJ2-1, with D tentatively TRBD1 or TRBD2 (5 bases each). V dropped 4 bases and J dropped 5 bases, with 15 bases sitting between them. Germline V gene data show CDR1 as SGHTA and CDR2 as FQGNSA. The CDR3 loop spans 15 amino acids. The CDR3 coding sequence is TGTGCCAGCAGCTGGGCAAGAGGGGTTAACAATGAGCAGTTCTTC. Translated: CASSWARGVNNEQFF. The full variable domain, in which reference TRBV7-2 and TRBJ2-1 provide the parts outside the CDR3, is GAGVSQSPSNKVTEKGKDVELRCDPISGHTALYWYRQSLGQGLEFLIYFQGNSAPDKSGLPSDRFSAERTGGSVSTLTIQRTQQEDSAVYLCASSWARGVNNEQFFGPGTRLTVL.

V is TRBV29-1 and J is TRBJ2-3, with 9 bases aligning to TRBD2. The CDR3 loop spans 16 amino acids. The V and J ends lost 1 base and 3 bases, in that order; junction bases with no gene match: 8. CDR1 is SQVTM, CDR2 ANQGSEA, per germline. The DNA of the CDR3 is TGCAGCGTTGAAGGTCCTAGCGGGGTCGGAACAGATACGCAGTATTTT. Its translation is CSVEGPSGVGTDTQYF.

This clonotype came up a few times. The chain is built from TRBV12-3 or TRBV12-4 and TRBJ2-3; D uncertain. Trimming pared 10 bases from V and 0 bases from J, leaving 11 bases between. This CDR3 contains 13 residues. The CDR3: CATPHSSTDTQYF. For the CDR3, the DNA is TGTGCCACCCCCCACTCTAGCACAGATACGCAGTATTTT.

The chain is built from TRBV7-8 and TRBJ2-7; 8 nucleotides agree with TRBD1. V lost 5 bases, J lost 3 bases, and 12 bases stayed unmatched. Germline V gene lookup returns CDR1 SGHVS and CDR2 FQNEAQ. The CDR3 length is 16 residues. The CDR3 reads CASSPTNPDRGYEQYF. The CDR3 DNA is TGTGCCAGCAGCCCCACCAATCCTGACAGGGGCTACGAGCAGTACTTC. The full variable domain, in which reference TRBV7-8 and TRBJ2-7 provide the parts outside the CDR3, is GAGVSQSPRYKVAKRGQDVALRCDPISGHVSLFWYQQALGQGPEFLTYFQNEAQLDKSGLPSDRFFAERPEGSVSTLKIQRTQQEDSAVYLCASSPTNPDRGYEQYFGPGTRLTVT.

This chain joins TRBV27 and TRBJ1-3; D gene uncertain. The CDR3 sequence is 15 residues long. V shed 10 bases and J shed 0 bases, with 16 bases lying between them. CDR1 is MNHEY, CDR2 SMNVEV, per germline (reference sequence). CDR3 DNA: TGTGCCACAGCATCCTTCCAAGGCTCTGGAAACACCATATATTTT. Translated: CATASFQGSGNTIYF.

The chain has TRBV3-1 and TRBJ2-7, with unresolved D. Germline V gene lookup returns CDR1 LGHDT and CDR2 YNNKEL (reference sequence). Trimming pared 0 bases from V and 3 bases from J, leaving 3 bases between. The CDR3 covers 12 residues. As DNA, the CDR3 is TGTGCCAGCAGCCAAGAGGGCTACGAGCAGTACTTC. Translating gives CASSQEGYEQYF.

This chain connects TRBV5-1 to TRBJ2-7; the match to TRBD2 covers 12 bases. Germline-derived CDR1 and CDR2 are SGHRS and YFSETQ. The J segment lost 2 bases and the V segment lost 3 bases, leaving 15 bases of the junction unmatched. This CDR3 has 19 amino acids. CDR3 bases: TGCGCCAGCAGCTCCCCGACTAGCGGGAGCTCAAATTTCACCTACGAGCAGTACTTC. This translates into CASSSPTSGSSNFTYEQYF.

The chain links TRBV4-2 to TRBJ2-3, with D possibly called TRBD1 or TRBD2 (5 bases each). The CDR3 sequence is 16 residues long. The V end was cut by 3 bases, the J end by 2 bases, with 15 bases between. Germline loops: CDR1 LGHNA, CDR2 YNFKEQ. CDR3 nucleotide sequence: TGTGCCAGCAGCCACGAGTCTGGGGGATCCACAGATACGCAGTATTTT. Translated, it gives CASSHESGGSTDTQYF.

The chain has TRBV6-5 and TRBJ2-2; 8 nucleotides align to TRBD1. The germline V gene encodes CDR1 MNHEY and CDR2 SVGAGI. This CDR3 region has 15 residues. Trimming cost V 6 bases and J 4 bases; bases outside gene matches: 7. The CDR3 sequence: CASRNRGRTTGELFF. The CDR3 coding sequence is TGTGCCAGCAGAAACAGGGGGAGGACCACCGGGGAGCTGTTTTTT.

CDR3 sequence reads: CASSPDSPGSEQYF. DNA of the CDR3: TGTGCCAGCTCACCAGATAGTCCAGGTAGCGAGCAGTACTTC. The genes are TRBV18 and TRBJ2-7, with D unclear. Germline V lookup: CDR1 KGHSH, CDR2 LQKENI. V was shortened by 2 bases and J by 6 bases, with 14 bases between the two germline ends. The CDR3 consists of 14 residues.

The J gene is TRBJ2-1, the V gene TRBV3-1; 10 bases are shared with TRBD2. Germline V gene data show CDR1 as LGHDT and CDR2 as YNNKEL (reference sequence). The CDR3 length is 17 residues. V shed 2 bases, J shed 6 bases, and the junction held 10 bases outside the gene matches. CDR3 bases: TGTGCCAGCAGCCAATACTTCTCACTAGCGGGACTCAATGAGCAGTTCTTC. Protein product: CASSQYFSLAGLNEQFF.

The rearrangement uses TRBV24-1 and TRBJ2-1; 9 nucleotides match TRBD2. Germline CDR1 is KGHDR and CDR2 is SFDVKD. The V segment lost 4 bases and the J segment 4 bases; nucleotides outside the gene matches: 7. The CDR3 has 16 residues. The CDR3 region is CATSDPRLAVYNEQFF. The DNA for the CDR3 is TGTGCCACCAGTGACCCTAGACTAGCGGTGTACAATGAGCAGTTCTTC.

The rearrangement joins TRBV6-2 or TRBV6-3 to TRBJ2-5; possibly TRBD2 for D (6 bases). There are 15 residues in the CDR3. The V end was cut by 0 bases, the J end by 10 bases, with 18 bases between. Looked up from germline, CDR1 is MNHEY and CDR2 is SVGEGT. CDR3 DNA sequence: TGTGCCAGCAGTTACTCAGGAAGGGCCCGGAGGGGCCAGTACTTC. This codes for CASSYSGRARRGQYF.